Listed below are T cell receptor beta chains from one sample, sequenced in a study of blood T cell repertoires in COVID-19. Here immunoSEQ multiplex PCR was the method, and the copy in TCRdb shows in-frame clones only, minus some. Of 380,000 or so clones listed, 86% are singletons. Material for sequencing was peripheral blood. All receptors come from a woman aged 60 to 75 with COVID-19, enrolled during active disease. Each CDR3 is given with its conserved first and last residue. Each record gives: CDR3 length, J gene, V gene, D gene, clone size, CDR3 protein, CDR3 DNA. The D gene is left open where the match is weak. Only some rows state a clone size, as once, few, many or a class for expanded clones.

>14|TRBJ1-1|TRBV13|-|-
CASSREGRNTEAFF
TGTGCCAGCTCCAGGGAGGGGCGCAACACTGAAGCTTTCTTT
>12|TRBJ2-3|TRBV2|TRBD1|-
CASSGQGDTQYF
TGTGCCAGCAGTGGACAGGGAGATACGCAGTATTTT
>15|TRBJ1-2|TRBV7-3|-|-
CASSSTGQGLDGYTF
TGTGCCAGCAGCTCCACGGGGCAGGGGTTGGATGGCTACACCTTC
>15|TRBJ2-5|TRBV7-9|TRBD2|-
CASSARLADGETQYF
TGTGCCAGCAGCGCACGACTAGCGGACGGGGAGACCCAGTACTTC
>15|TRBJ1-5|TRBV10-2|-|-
CASSELSGGTSSWHF
TGCGCCAGCAGTGAATTGTCGGGGGGGACAAGCTCGTGGCATTTT
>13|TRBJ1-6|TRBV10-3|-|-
CAISELINSPLHF
TGTGCCATCAGTGAACTGATAAATTCACCCCTCCACTTT
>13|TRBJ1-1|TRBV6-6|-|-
CASSYREATEAFF
TGTGCCAGCAGTTATCGGGAGGCGACTGAAGCTTTCTTT
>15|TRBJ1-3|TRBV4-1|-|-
CASSHGDSSGNTIYF
TGCGCCAGCAGTCATGGCGACAGCTCTGGAAACACCATATATTTT
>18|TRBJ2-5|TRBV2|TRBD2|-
CASRASTTSGADQETQYF
TGTGCCAGCAGGGCCAGCACTACTAGCGGGGCCGACCAAGAGACCCAGTACTTC
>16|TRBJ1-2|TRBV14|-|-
CASSPTDGVGGYGYTF
TGTGCCAGCAGCCCGACCGACGGGGTAGGAGGCTATGGCTACACCTTC
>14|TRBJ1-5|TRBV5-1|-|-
CASSLGGSGQPQHF
TGCGCCAGCAGCTTGGGAGGGTCGGGCCAGCCCCAGCATTTT
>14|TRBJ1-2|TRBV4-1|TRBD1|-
CASSLRTGDYGYTF
TGCGCCAGCAGCCTTCGGACAGGGGACTATGGCTACACCTTC
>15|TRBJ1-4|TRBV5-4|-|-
CASRPRPTTNEKLFF
TGTGCCAGCAGACCGCGTCCTACAACTAATGAAAAACTGTTTTTT
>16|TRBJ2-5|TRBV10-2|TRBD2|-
CASRGLAGGQPETQYF
TGCGCCAGCAGAGGGTTAGCGGGAGGACAACCAGAGACCCAGTACTTC
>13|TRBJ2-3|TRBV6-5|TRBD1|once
CASSTTGTDTQYF
TGTGCCAGCAGCACGACAGGGACAGATACGCAGTATTTT
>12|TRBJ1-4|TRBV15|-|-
CATSRDREKLFF
TGTGCCACCAGCAGAGATAGAGAAAAACTGTTTTTT
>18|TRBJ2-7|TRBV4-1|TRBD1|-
CASSQEGTGIFSSYEQYF
TGCGCCAGCAGCCAAGAAGGGACAGGGATCTTTAGCTCCTACGAGCAGTACTTC
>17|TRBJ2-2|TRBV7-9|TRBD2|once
CASSRWTSGGNTGELFF
TGTGCCAGCAGCCGCTGGACTAGCGGGGGGAACACCGGGGAGCTGTTTTTT
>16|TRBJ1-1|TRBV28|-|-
CASSPPYPGQNTEAFF
TGTGCCAGCAGCCCCCCTTATCCCGGACAGAACACTGAAGCTTTCTTT
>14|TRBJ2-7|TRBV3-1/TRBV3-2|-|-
CASSQESDRYEQYF
TGTGCCAGCAGCCAGGAATCCGACAGATACGAGCAGTACTTC
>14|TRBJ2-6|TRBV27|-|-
CASSSYAGANVLTF
TGTGCCAGCAGTTCCTATGCTGGGGCCAACGTCCTGACTTTC
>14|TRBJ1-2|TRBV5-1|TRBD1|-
CASSLAGQAYGYTF
TGCGCCAGCAGCTTGGCGGGACAGGCCTATGGCTACACCTTC
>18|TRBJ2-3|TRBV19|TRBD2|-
CASSIGPTQRGSTDTQYF
TGTGCCAGTAGTATAGGACCCACCCAGCGGGGAAGCACAGATACGCAGTATTTT
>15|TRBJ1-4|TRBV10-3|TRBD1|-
CAISEGGQTNEKLFF
TGTGCCATCAGTGAGGGGGGACAGACTAATGAAAAACTGTTTTTT
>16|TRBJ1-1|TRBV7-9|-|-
CASRPRGLHQNTEAFF
TGTGCCAGCAGACCTAGGGGGTTGCACCAGAACACTGAAGCTTTCTTT
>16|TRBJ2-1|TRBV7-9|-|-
CASSRGEVSSYNEQFF
TGTGCCAGCAGCCGCGGTGAGGTGAGCTCCTACAATGAGCAGTTCTTC